The 29 T cell receptor beta chains in this list originate from one sample, sequenced in a study of identical twins. TCRdb independently ran MiXCR on the 5' RACE reads; one entry per CDR3 protein. The table has 1.5 million to 2 million distinct CDR3 sequences, less than 35% seen once. Sequencing was done on a sample of cord blood. Every receptor here comes from a newborn girl in good health.

In its sample, this clonotype was seen a few times. The CDR3 DNA reads TGTGCCAGCAGCCAAGAAAGGACTAGCGGGAGGTGGGCTGAGCAGTTCTTC. The encoded protein is CASSQERTSGRWAEQFF. V gene TRBV3-1 combines with J gene TRBJ2-1, with TRBD2 matching 14 bases. The CDR3 is made up of 17 amino acids. The V gene's germline CDR1 is LGHDT and CDR2 YNNKEL (reference sequence). J gave up 9 bases and V 0 bases, and 7 bases lay outside the gene matches.

J is TRBJ1-5 and V is TRBV7-9; D may be TRBD1 (5 bases). Germline CDR1 reads SEHNR; CDR2 reads FQNEAQ (reference sequence). This CDR3 region has 15 residues. The V end was cut by 0 bases, the J end by 3 bases, with 9 bases between. CDR3 protein: CASSLASGNNQPQHF. The CDR3 coding sequence is TGTGCCAGCAGCTTAGCGTCAGGGAACAATCAGCCCCAGCATTTT.

In its sample, this clonotype was seen a few times. The chain has TRBV7-2 and TRBJ2-3; maybe TRBD1 (7 bases). The CDR3 runs 18 residues. The V and J ends lost 1 base and 2 bases respectively, with 19 bases between them. Germline CDR1 and CDR2: SGHTA and FQGNSA. The CDR3 nucleotides are TGTGCCAGCAGCTTAGGGTTTAGGGGACAGCGGGTCACAGATACGCAGTATTTT. This translates into CASSLGFRGQRVTDTQYF.

V and J are TRBV25-1 and TRBJ1-1; D gene unclear. CDR1 is MGHDK, CDR2 SYGVNS, per germline. Trimming took off 2 bases at V and 0 bases at J, with 7 bases between the two ends. CDR3 length: 14 amino acids. In nucleotides, the CDR3 is TGTGCCAGCAGTGAAGAACCCTTGAACACTGAAGCTTTCTTT. Translating gives CASSEEPLNTEAFF.

V and J are TRBV5-1 and TRBJ2-1; 8 bases match TRBD2. The CDR3 has 17 amino acids. J was trimmed by 8 bases and V by 0 bases; bases with no gene match: 13. The V gene's germline CDR1 is SGHRS and CDR2 YFSETQ. This CDR3 reads CASSLGFGLAIDHEQFF. The CDR3 nucleotides read TGCGCCAGCAGCTTGGGCTTTGGACTAGCTATAGATCATGAGCAGTTCTTC.

This clonotype showed up just once. This chain uses TRBV29-1 with TRBJ1-1; possible D gene TRBD1, 6 bases. V was pared by 4 bases and J by 0 bases, with 21 bases between. The CDR3 spans 17 residues. The germline CDR1 and CDR2 sequences are SQVTM and ANQGSEA. The CDR3 region is CSVGPDRSWGMNTEAFF. CDR3 DNA sequence: TGCAGCGTTGGCCCCGACAGGTCATGGGGCATGAACACTGAAGCTTTCTTT.

This clonotype has a handful of counts. The chain employs TRBV6-5 and TRBJ1-1, with D tentatively TRBD1 (5 bases). V was shortened by 6 bases and J by 0 bases, with 8 bases between the two germline ends. The CDR3 is 13 amino acids. CDR1 and CDR2 (germline): MNHEY, SVGAGI. CDR3 in amino acids: CASRGGVNTEAFF. The CDR3, as DNA: TGTGCCAGCAGGGGAGGGGTGAACACTGAAGCTTTCTTT.

This rearrangement joins TRBV7-2 to TRBJ2-5; 10 bases line up with TRBD2. V gave up 5 bases and J gave up 11 bases; unmatched junction bases: 14. Germline V gives CDR1 SGHTA, CDR2 FQGNSA. The CDR3 consists of 15 residues. DNA of the CDR3: TGTGCCAGCAGCCCCGCTAGCGGGGGAAGTAATGAGCAGTACTTC. Translation: CASSPASGGSNEQYF.

This clonotype was seen just once. A clone one base away is much larger, so this may be a read error. The rearrangement links TRBV14 to TRBJ2-7; the D gene is possibly TRBD2 (5 bases). The CDR3 length is 15 residues. Germline V CDR1 and CDR2: SGHDN, FVKESK. V shed 1 base and J shed 5 bases, with 15 bases lying between them. CDR3 bases: TGTGCCAGCAGCCAAGTGAAGGGAGTTTCCCACGAGCAGTACTTC. Residues: CASSQVKGVSHEQYF.

The chain links TRBV24-1 to TRBJ2-1; 7 bases line up with TRBD1. The CDR3 runs to 20 residues. J gave up 0 bases and V 3 bases, and 16 bases lay outside the gene matches. Germline CDR1 reads KGHDR; CDR2 reads SFDVKD. The CDR3 here is CATSDPRLLPGQSSYNEQFF. CDR3 in DNA: TGTGCCACCAGTGATCCCAGATTACTACCGGGACAGAGCTCCTACAATGAGCAGTTCTTC.

DNA for the CDR3: TGTGCCAGCAGTTTTACTAGCGGGGATCAAGAGACCCAGTACTTC. Protein product: CASSFTSGDQETQYF. The chain carries TRBV27 and TRBJ2-5; 10 nucleotides align to TRBD2. Germline V gene sequence: CDR1 MNHEY, CDR2 SMNVEV (reference sequence). The CDR3 extends over 15 amino acids. V dropped 3 bases and J dropped 2; count of bases not matched to a gene: 3.

V usage is TRBV6-5 and J usage is TRBJ1-2, with TRBD1 as a possible D gene (5 bases). The V and J ends lost 2 bases and 8 bases respectively, with 15 bases between them. This CDR3 has 14 amino acids. Per the germline V gene, CDR1 is MNHEY and CDR2 is SVGAGI. The CDR3 region is CASSYVGPAGGYTF. DNA of the CDR3: TGTGCCAGCAGTTACGTGGGGCCCGCCGGGGGCTACACCTTC.

The chain is built from TRBV7-9 and TRBJ1-6, with D possibly matching TRBD1 (5 bases). CDR3 length equals 15 residues. The V gene's germline CDR1 is SEHNR and CDR2 FQNEAQ (reference sequence). V shed 5 bases and J shed 9 bases, with 17 bases lying between them. The CDR3: CASSPTGTDVSPLHF. CDR3 coding DNA: TGTGCCAGCAGCCCCACCGGGACGGACGTTTCACCCCTCCACTTT. The full variable domain, rest sourced from reference TRBV7-9 and TRBJ1-6, is DTGVSQNPRHKITKRGQNVTFRCDPISEHNRLYWYRQTLGQGPEFLTYFQNEAQLEKSRLLSDRFSAERPKGSFSTLEIQRTEQGDSAMYLCASSPTGTDVSPLHFGNGTRLTVT.

The chain joins TRBV4-2 to TRBJ1-6, with D perhaps TRBD1 (5 bases). CDR3 length: 14 residues. Per germline, CDR1 LGHNA and CDR2 YNFKEQ. V lost 0 bases and J lost 9, with 9 bases in between. In DNA form, the CDR3 reads TGTGCCAGCAGCCAAGATCTAAGGGGTTCACCCCTCCACTTT. This encodes CASSQDLRGSPLHF.

This clonotype was counted a few times. The V and J genes are TRBV7-2 and TRBJ2-1, with no clear D. CDR3 length equals 15 residues. From germline, CDR1 is SGHTA and CDR2 FQGNSA. Trimming cost V 1 base and J 5 bases, with 12 bases left between them. The CDR3 region is CASSLVRLGHNEQFF. CDR3 sequence (DNA): TGTGCCAGCAGCTTAGTACGGTTAGGACACAATGAGCAGTTCTTC.

This clonotype was picked up many times. V gene TRBV27 combines with J gene TRBJ2-7, with D unclear. V gave up 2 bases and J gave up 6 bases, with 11 bases separating them. This CDR3 has 13 residues. From germline, CDR1 is MNHEY and CDR2 SMNVEV (reference sequence). The CDR3 protein is CASSLSSLREQYF. CDR3 in DNA: TGTGCCAGCAGTTTAAGTAGTCTCCGCGAGCAGTACTTC.

This clonotype was observed many times. The V and J genes are TRBV12-3 or TRBV12-4 and TRBJ2-1; no definite D call. This CDR3 contains 15 residues. V gave up 5 bases and J gave up 2 bases, with 13 bases separating them. This CDR3 is CASSPGRGAYNEQFF. The DNA for the CDR3 is TGTGCCAGCAGTCCCGGTAGAGGTGCCTACAATGAGCAGTTCTTC.

The chain combines TRBV25-1 with TRBJ2-1; TRBD2 agrees at 12 bases. CDR3 length: 17 amino acids. V was clipped by 2 bases and J by 8 bases; unmatched bases: 10. Germline V gene sequence: CDR1 MGHDK, CDR2 SYGVNS. In DNA form, the CDR3 reads TGTGCCAGCAGTGAACCCCCTAGCGGGGGGGCCATGGATGAGCAGTTCTTC. It yields the protein CASSEPPSGGAMDEQFF.

The sample holds a few counts of this clonotype. V usage is TRBV5-1 and J usage is TRBJ1-2; D remains unclear. With 0 bases removed from V and 5 bases from J, the gap between germline ends came to 11 bases. The CDR3 is 14 residues long. CDR1 is SGHRS and CDR2 is YFSETQ in the germline V gene. CDR3 residues: CASSLDSPGYGYTF. The CDR3 nucleotides are TGCGCCAGCAGCTTGGACAGCCCGGGATATGGCTACACCTTC.

This clonotype was seen a few times. This chain connects TRBV24-1 to TRBJ2-7; 7 nucleotides match TRBD1. CDR3 size: 15 residues. V dropped 1 base and J dropped 3; count of bases not matched to a gene: 5. Looked up from germline, CDR1 is KGHDR and CDR2 is SFDVKD. CDR3 region: CATSDFRQGSYEQYF. As DNA, the CDR3 is TGTGCCACCAGTGATTTTAGACAGGGAAGCTACGAGCAGTACTTC.

This clonotype appeared a few times. This rearrangement joins TRBV29-1 to TRBJ1-6; 7 positions agree with TRBD1. The CDR3 sequence is 14 residues long. The ends lost 6 bases at V and 8 bases at J; junction bases unmatched: 10. Looked up from germline, CDR1 is SQVTM and CDR2 is ANQGSEA. CDR3 amino acids: CSVALQGTDSPLHF. The CDR3 bases are TGCAGCGTCGCATTACAGGGGACGGATTCACCCCTCCACTTT.

This clonotype was picked up a small number of times. Given a much more abundant clone one base away, this may be a read error. This sequence joins TRBV5-1 and TRBJ2-1; D is unclear. The end of the DNA aligns better with TRBJ2-7, so the J call may be wrong. CDR3 length: 15 residues. Germline lookup yields CDR1 SGHRS and CDR2 YFSETQ. The CDR3: CASSLDGQTYNEQYF. The CDR3 region has the DNA TGCGCCAGCAGCTTGGACGGGCAAACCTACAATGAGCAGTACTTC.

A few counts support this clonotype. One junction end disagrees with the germline gene, perhaps due to a read error. The chain joins TRBV7-7 to TRBJ2-4, with unresolved D. The CDR3 spans 16 residues. The germline gives CDR1 SSHAT, CDR2 FNYEAQ (reference sequence). CDR3 DNA: TGTGCTAGCAGCTTACGGGCGGATTTAGCCAAAAACATTCAGTACTTC. Its protein is CASSLRADLAKNIQYF.

This clonotype has at least ten counts. The chain links TRBV6-5 to TRBJ2-3; TRBD1 aligns across 8 bases. Germline CDR1 MNHEY, CDR2 SVGAGI. CDR3 length: 15 residues. V lost 6 bases and J lost 2; bases outside the gene matches: 7. CDR3 protein: CASSNSGGSTDTQYF. The CDR3 DNA sequence: TGTGCCAGCAGCAACTCAGGGGGCTCCACAGATACGCAGTATTTT.

This chain uses TRBV29-1 with TRBJ1-2; 9 positions agree with TRBD1. Germline V lookup: CDR1 SQVTM, CDR2 ANQGSEA. The CDR3 covers 17 residues. V shed 0 bases, J shed 0 bases, and the junction held 8 bases outside the gene matches. Here the CDR3 DNA reads TGCAGCGTTGAAGAGCGTAGACAGGGGGTTACTAACTATGGCTACACCTTC. It yields the protein CSVEERRQGVTNYGYTF.

The chain employs TRBV28 and TRBJ2-3; TRBD2 matches 11 bases. The CDR3 sequence is 19 residues long. Germline V CDR1 and CDR2: MDHEN, SYDVKM. The V segment lost 3 bases and the J segment 1 base; nucleotides outside the gene matches: 12. The CDR3 DNA reads as TGTGCCAGCAGTTTGGATGCTGACTTTAGCGGGAGGGGCACAGATACGCAGTATTTT. It encodes CASSLDADFSGRGTDTQYF.

Comments on this clonotype: This may stem from a read error, because a much larger clone lies one nucleotide away. This sequence joins TRBV2 and TRBJ2-7; D call uncertain. The J call may be mistaken, given a closer DNA end match to TRBJ2-5. Germline V gives CDR1 SNHLY, CDR2 FYNNEI. This CDR3 spans 11 amino acids. CDR3: CASSDTETQYF. The CDR3, as DNA: TGTGCCAGCAGTGATACGGAGACCCAGTACTTC.

V gene TRBV10-2 combines with J gene TRBJ1-4, with D possibly TRBD1 on 6 matching bases. The V and J ends lost 0 bases and 8 bases respectively, with 13 bases between them. The CDR3 has 15 amino acids. CDR1 is WSHSY and CDR2 is SAAADI in the germline V gene. The CDR3 region is CASSESGTGREKLFF. CDR3 bases: TGCGCCAGCAGTGAGTCGGGAACAGGGCGGGAAAAACTGTTTTTT.

This clonotype was observed a few times. The chain links TRBV6-1 to TRBJ1-1; 8 bases agree with TRBD1. Trimming at V came to 5 bases and at J to 4 bases, leaving 9 bases not matched to a gene. This CDR3 contains 15 residues. CDR1 and CDR2 (germline): MNHNS, SASEGT. This chain's CDR3 is CASSRDRTPSTEAFF. Written as DNA, the CDR3 is TGTGCCAGCAGTCGGGACAGGACACCGAGCACTGAAGCTTTCTTT.